The 20 T cell receptor beta chains below were found in one sample sequenced in a study of T-cell reconstitution after alpha-beta-depleted transplantation in children. A library of TCRbeta sequences, prepared with unique molecular identifiers, was generated. TCRdb redid the calling of the PCR reads with MiXCR, one entry per CDR3 protein. The table lists some 500,000 distinct CDR3 sequences, about 33% of them singletons. The source was PBMCs from the stem cell graft donor, collected from the stem cell graft. These receptors all come from a human donor who donated a stem cell graft to a child with aplastic anemia.

The V call is TRBV29-1, the J call TRBJ2-2; perhaps TRBD2 as D (6 bases). The V end lost 3 bases, the J end lost 3 bases, and 8 bases lay between the germline ends. The germline V gene has CDR1 SQVTM and CDR2 ANQGSEA. This CDR3 region has 13 residues. In DNA form, the CDR3 reads TGCAGCGTTGACGGCGGGGACACCGGGGAGCTGTTTTTT. Protein: CSVDGGDTGELFF.

This clonotype came up a few times. The chain combines TRBV7-9 with TRBJ2-1; unclear D gene. V lost 1 base and J 0 bases, leaving 13 bases between the germline ends. The CDR3 totals 17 residues. Germline CDR1 SEHNR, CDR2 FQNEAQ (reference sequence). CDR3 region: CASSLVVGTSSYNEQFF. The CDR3 DNA is TGTGCCAGCAGCTTAGTGGTGGGAACAAGCTCCTACAATGAGCAGTTCTTC.

In its sample, this clonotype was seen a few times. The chain is built from TRBV7-6 and TRBJ2-1; D not certain. The germline V gene has CDR1 SGHVS and CDR2 FNYEAQ. V lost 3 bases, J lost 9 bases, and 9 bases lay in between. CDR3 length: 12 residues. The CDR3 sequence is CASSLLVGEQFF. In DNA, the CDR3 is TGTGCCAGCAGCTTGCTAGTCGGTGAGCAGTTCTTC.

This clonotype was found once. The rearrangement joins TRBV30 to TRBJ1-5, with D possibly matching TRBD1 (5 bases). The germline gives CDR1 GTSNPN, CDR2 SVGIG (reference sequence). This CDR3 is 13 amino acids long. Trimming took 7 bases from V and 0 from J, leaving 10 bases between them. The CDR3 DNA follows: TGTGCCTCCGCGACAGATAGCAATCAGCCCCAGCATTTT. Encoded protein: CASATDSNQPQHF.

This sequence joins TRBV12-3 or TRBV12-4 and TRBJ1-2; possibly TRBD1 for D (5 bases). V dropped 5 bases and J dropped 7 bases, with 11 bases sitting between them. The CDR3 has 12 amino acids. Written as DNA, the CDR3 is TGTGCCAGCAGTCGTCAGGGTCGTGGCTACACCTTC. Its protein is CASSRQGRGYTF.

In its sample, this clonotype was seen many times. The V and J genes are TRBV10-3 and TRBJ1-1; unclear D gene. This CDR3 region has 15 residues. CDR1 ENHRY and CDR2 SYGVKD come from the germline V gene. The ends were cut back, 0 bases at V and 0 bases at J, with 8 bases in the middle. CDR3 sequence reads: CAISESQDLNTEAFF. CDR3 DNA sequence: TGTGCCATCAGTGAGTCACAAGACCTGAACACTGAAGCTTTCTTT.

The chain links TRBV5-1 to TRBJ2-2, with a weak D call TRBD2 (6 bases). The CDR3 consists of 15 residues. Germline-derived CDR1 and CDR2 are SGHRS and YFSETQ. Between the trimmed V and J ends, which lost 4 bases and 2 bases, there was a span of 12 bases. CDR3 protein: CASSNPSENTGELFF. As DNA, the CDR3 is TGCGCCAGCAGCAACCCTAGCGAAAACACCGGGGAGCTGTTTTTT.

The table lists this clonotype with a few counts. The genes are TRBV20-1 and TRBJ2-3, with D perhaps being TRBD1 or TRBD2 (5 bases each). Germline V gene sequence: CDR1 DFQATT, CDR2 SNEGSKA (reference sequence). CDR3 length: 14 amino acids. Trimming took off 6 bases at V and 6 bases at J, with 19 bases between the two ends. The CDR3 loop is CSAHPPGRRDTQYF. The CDR3 nucleotides are TGCAGTGCGCATCCTCCAGGGAGACGGGATACGCAGTATTTT.

The chain employs TRBV4-3 and TRBJ2-1, with D maybe TRBD2 (6 bases). Trimming removed 1 base at V and 2 bases at J, with 15 bases between. Germline CDR1 and CDR2: LGHNA and YSLEER. This CDR3 has 17 residues. In DNA, the CDR3 is TGCGCCAGCAGCCAAGGGTTGGTAGCGGAACCCTACAATGAGCAGTTCTTC. Amino acid sequence: CASSQGLVAEPYNEQFF.

V is TRBV28 and J is TRBJ2-5; weak D call: TRBD1 (6 bases). The CDR3 has 13 amino acids. Germline lookup yields CDR1 MDHEN and CDR2 SYDVKM. V was cut by 5 bases and J by 6 bases, with 13 bases left in between. CDR3 DNA sequence: TGTGCCAGCAGTCGGACAGTAGAAAAGACCCAGTACTTC. Protein: CASSRTVEKTQYF.

This clonotype was seen more than once but under ten times. The gene calls are TRBV27 and TRBJ2-7; 9 nucleotides match TRBD1. Trimming removed 5 bases from V and 0 bases from J; junction bases left unmatched: 5. Looked up from germline, CDR1 is MNHEY and CDR2 is SMNVEV (reference sequence). The CDR3 is 15 amino acids. The CDR3 protein is CASSPGTGSSYEQYF. Here the CDR3 DNA reads TGTGCCAGCAGTCCTGGGACAGGGAGCTCCTACGAGCAGTACTTC.

As DNA, the CDR3 is TGTGCCAGCAGTTTCTACAGGGACAGTGAAGCTTTCTTT. Amino acids: CASSFYRDSEAFF. The chain employs TRBV6-5 and TRBJ1-1; 7 nucleotides align to TRBD1. The CDR3 contains 13 residues. Trimming took 4 bases from V and 7 from J; bases not matched to a gene: 6. In germline, CDR1 is MNHEY, CDR2 SVGAGI.

This clonotype turned up a few times. The V gene is TRBV20-1, the J gene TRBJ2-3; 12 bases fit TRBD2. The CDR3 totals 16 residues. CDR1 and CDR2 (germline): DFQATT, SNEGSKA (reference sequence). V was pared by 3 bases and J by 3 bases, with 7 bases of the junction left unmatched. The CDR3 coding sequence is TGCAGTGCTAGTTTACTAGCGGGAGGAGTTACAGATACGCAGTATTTT. Translation: CSASLLAGGVTDTQYF.

This sequence joins TRBV27 and TRBJ1-2; D perhaps matches TRBD1 (5 bases). Trimming removed 1 base at V and 6 bases at J, with 15 bases between. Germline loops: CDR1 MNHEY, CDR2 SMNVEV (reference sequence). CDR3 length: 15 amino acids. In DNA, the CDR3 is TGTGCCAGCAGTTTATTGGGACGATTGAGAGATGGCTACACCTTC. This codes for CASSLLGRLRDGYTF.

The chain employs TRBV24-1 and TRBJ2-2, with D hard to call. There are 18 residues in the CDR3. Germline V gene lookup returns CDR1 KGHDR and CDR2 SFDVKD. V lost 5 bases, J lost 4 bases, and 22 bases lay in between. CDR3: CATSGAGAIVPSTGELFF. The CDR3 DNA reads TGTGCCACCAGTGGAGCCGGAGCCATCGTTCCGAGCACCGGGGAGCTGTTTTTT.

This chain joins TRBV7-2 and TRBJ1-5; TRBD1 matches at 7 bases. Germline V gene data show CDR1 as SGHTA and CDR2 as FQGNSA. After removal of 5 bases from V and 4 bases from J, the junction contained 11 bases not matched to a gene. This CDR3 has 16 residues. The CDR3 protein is CASSPAGQPRNQPQHF. CDR3 DNA: TGTGCCAGCAGCCCTGCGGGACAGCCTAGGAATCAGCCCCAGCATTTT.

The gene calls are TRBV13 and TRBJ2-3; a weak D match, TRBD2 (6 bases). This CDR3 spans 16 amino acids. Trimming left V 5 bases short and J 1 base short, with 16 bases between. Germline V lookup: CDR1 PRHDT, CDR2 FYEKMQ (reference sequence). CDR3 sequence reads: CASSLPGGVRTDTQYF. The DNA of the CDR3 is TGTGCCAGCAGCCTCCCCGGAGGGGTCCGCACAGATACGCAGTATTTT.

This clonotype was seen just once. This chain joins TRBV20-1 and TRBJ2-1, with 9 positions matching TRBD2. The CDR3 sequence is 15 residues long. CDR1 and CDR2 (germline): DFQATT, SNEGSKA (reference sequence). V lost 0 bases and J lost 6; bases outside the gene matches: 6. CDR3 sequence: CSARDVVAGVNEQFF. The CDR3 coding sequence is TGCAGTGCTAGAGATGTGGTAGCGGGAGTCAATGAGCAGTTCTTC.

This clonotype has just a few counts. J is TRBJ2-2 and V is TRBV20-1; D call uncertain. This CDR3 is 12 amino acids long. Germline CDR1 is DFQATT and CDR2 is SNEGSKA (reference sequence). Trimming cost V 3 bases and J 1 base, with 3 bases left between them. CDR3 region: CSARWNTGELFF. The CDR3 region has the DNA TGCAGTGCTAGGTGGAACACCGGGGAGCTGTTTTTT.

This clonotype has more than one count but fewer than ten. This rearrangement joins TRBV20-1 to TRBJ2-7; TRBD2 agrees at 14 bases. This CDR3 has 16 residues. The V gene end was trimmed by 5 bases and the J gene end by 0 bases; junction bases not matched to a gene: 6. The germline V gene encodes CDR1 DFQATT and CDR2 SNEGSKA (reference sequence). CDR3: CSAFPGLAGASYEQYF. The CDR3 bases are TGCAGTGCTTTCCCGGGACTAGCGGGGGCCTCCTACGAGCAGTACTTC.